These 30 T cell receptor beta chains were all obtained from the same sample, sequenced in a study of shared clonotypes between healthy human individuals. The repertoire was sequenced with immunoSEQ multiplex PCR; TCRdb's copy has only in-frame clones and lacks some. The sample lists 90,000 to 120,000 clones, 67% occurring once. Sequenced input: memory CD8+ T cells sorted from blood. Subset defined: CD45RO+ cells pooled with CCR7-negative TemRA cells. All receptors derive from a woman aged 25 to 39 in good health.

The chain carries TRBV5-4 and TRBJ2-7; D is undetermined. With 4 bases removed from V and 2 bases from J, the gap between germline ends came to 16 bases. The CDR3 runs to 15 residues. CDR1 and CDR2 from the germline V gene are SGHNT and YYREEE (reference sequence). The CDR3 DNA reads TGTGCCAGCAGCCCCACGCTATCCCCCCCCTACGAGCAGTACTTC. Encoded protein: CASSPTLSPPYEQYF.

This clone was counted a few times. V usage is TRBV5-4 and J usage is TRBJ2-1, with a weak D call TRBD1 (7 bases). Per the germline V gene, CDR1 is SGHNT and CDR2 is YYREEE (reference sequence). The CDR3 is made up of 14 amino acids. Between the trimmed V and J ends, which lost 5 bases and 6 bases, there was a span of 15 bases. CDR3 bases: TGTGCCAGCAGTTGGAGGGGACAGCGCAATGAGCAGTTCTTC. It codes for CASSWRGQRNEQFF.

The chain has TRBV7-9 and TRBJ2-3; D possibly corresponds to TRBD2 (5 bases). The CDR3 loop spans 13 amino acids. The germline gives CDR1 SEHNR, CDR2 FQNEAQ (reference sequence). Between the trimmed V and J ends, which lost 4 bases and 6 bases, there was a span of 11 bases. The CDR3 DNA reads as TGTGCCAGCAGCTCAACCGGGGTGGATACGCAGTATTTT. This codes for CASSSTGVDTQYF.

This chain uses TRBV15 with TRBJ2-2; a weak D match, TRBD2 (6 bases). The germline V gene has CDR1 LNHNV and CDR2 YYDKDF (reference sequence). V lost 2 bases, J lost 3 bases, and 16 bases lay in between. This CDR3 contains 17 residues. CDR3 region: CATSRFGTPQDTGELFF. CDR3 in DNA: TGTGCCACCAGCAGATTCGGGACTCCACAGGACACCGGGGAGCTGTTTTTT.

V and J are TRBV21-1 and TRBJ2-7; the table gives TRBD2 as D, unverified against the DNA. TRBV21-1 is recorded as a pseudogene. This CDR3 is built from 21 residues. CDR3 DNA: TGTGCCAGCACCAGCACCGGGCTGTCCGGGACTAGCGGGAGATCCGCCTACGAGCAGTACTTC. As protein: CASTSTGLSGTSGRSAYEQYF.

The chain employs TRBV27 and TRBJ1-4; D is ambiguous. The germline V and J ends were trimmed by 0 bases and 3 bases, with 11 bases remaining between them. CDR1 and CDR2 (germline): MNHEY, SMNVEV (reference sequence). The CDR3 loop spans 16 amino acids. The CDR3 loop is CASSLSFDLANEKLFF. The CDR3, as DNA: TGTGCCAGCAGTTTATCTTTTGACCTTGCTAATGAAAAACTGTTTTTT.

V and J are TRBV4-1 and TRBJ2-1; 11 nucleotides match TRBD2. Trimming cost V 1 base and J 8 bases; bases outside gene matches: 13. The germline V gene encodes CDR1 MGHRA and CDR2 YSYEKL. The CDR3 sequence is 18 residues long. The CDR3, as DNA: TGCGCCAGCAGCCAAGGTCCCCCCGGGACTAGCGGAAAGGATGAGCAGTTCTTC. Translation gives CASSQGPPGTSGKDEQFF.

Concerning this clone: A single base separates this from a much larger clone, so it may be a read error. The CDR3 is CASSLGTGELFF. Here the CDR3 DNA reads TGTGCCAGCAGCCTGGGCACCGGGGAGCTGTTTTTT. The chain is built from TRBV2 and TRBJ2-2; D is unresolved. The germline V gene encodes CDR1 SNHLY and CDR2 FYNNEI. V lost 6 bases and J 4 bases, leaving 6 bases between the germline ends. CDR3 length: 12 amino acids.

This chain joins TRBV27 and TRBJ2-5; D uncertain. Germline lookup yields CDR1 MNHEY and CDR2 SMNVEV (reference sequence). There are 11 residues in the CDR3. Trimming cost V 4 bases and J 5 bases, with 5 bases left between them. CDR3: CASSWRETQYF. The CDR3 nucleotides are TGTGCCAGCAGTTGGCGGGAGACCCAGTACTTC.

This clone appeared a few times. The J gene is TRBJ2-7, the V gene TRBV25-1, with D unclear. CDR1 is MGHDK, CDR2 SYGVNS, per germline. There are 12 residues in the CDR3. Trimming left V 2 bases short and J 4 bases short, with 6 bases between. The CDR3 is CASSEIPYEQYF. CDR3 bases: TGTGCCAGCAGTGAAATCCCGTACGAGCAGTACTTC.

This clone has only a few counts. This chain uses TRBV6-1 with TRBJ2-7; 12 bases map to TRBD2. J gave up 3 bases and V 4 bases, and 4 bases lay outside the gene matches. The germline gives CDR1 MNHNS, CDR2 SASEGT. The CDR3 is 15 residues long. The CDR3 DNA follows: TGTGCCAGCAGTGCCGAGACTAGCGGGAGCTACGAGCAGTACTTC. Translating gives CASSAETSGSYEQYF.

CDR3 sequence (DNA): TGTGCCAGCAGGGGACTAGCGGGAGACTACGAGCAGTACTTC. Its protein product is CASRGLAGDYEQYF. The chain links TRBV6-6 to TRBJ2-7; 14 nucleotides align to TRBD2. With V trimmed by 6 bases and J by 3 bases, 1 base remained unmatched. Per the germline V gene, CDR1 is MNHNY and CDR2 is SVGAGI (reference sequence). CDR3 size: 14 residues.

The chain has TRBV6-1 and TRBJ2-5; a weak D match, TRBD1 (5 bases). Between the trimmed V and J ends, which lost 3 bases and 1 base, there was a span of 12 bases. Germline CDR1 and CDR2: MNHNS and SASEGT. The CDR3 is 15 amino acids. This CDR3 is CASSEAGSLQETQYF. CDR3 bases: TGTGCCAGCAGTGAGGCAGGGTCCCTCCAAGAGACCCAGTACTTC.

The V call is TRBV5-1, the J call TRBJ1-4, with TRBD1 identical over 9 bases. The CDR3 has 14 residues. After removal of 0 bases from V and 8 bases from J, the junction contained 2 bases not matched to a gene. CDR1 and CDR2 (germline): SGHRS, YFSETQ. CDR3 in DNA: TGCGCCAGCAGCTTGGGACAGGGGGGAGAAAAACTGTTTTTT. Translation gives CASSLGQGGEKLFF.

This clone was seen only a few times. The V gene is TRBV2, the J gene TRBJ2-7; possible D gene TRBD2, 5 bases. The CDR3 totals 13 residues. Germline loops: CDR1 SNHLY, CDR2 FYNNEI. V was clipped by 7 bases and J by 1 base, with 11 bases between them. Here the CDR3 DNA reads TGTGCCAGCATGAGGGCAGGATCCTACGAGCAGTACTTC. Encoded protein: CASMRAGSYEQYF. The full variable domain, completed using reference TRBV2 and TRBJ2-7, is EPEVTQTPSHQVTQMGQEVILRCVPISNHLYFYWYRQILGQKVEFLVSFYNNEISEKSEIFDDQFSVERPDGSNFTLKIRSTKLEDSAMYFCASMRAGSYEQYFGPGTRLTVT.

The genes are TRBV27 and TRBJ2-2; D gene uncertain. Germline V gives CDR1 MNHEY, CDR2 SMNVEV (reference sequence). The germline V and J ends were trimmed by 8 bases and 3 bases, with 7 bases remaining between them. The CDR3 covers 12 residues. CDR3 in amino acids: CASGLDTGELFF. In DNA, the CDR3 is TGTGCCAGCGGCCTAGACACCGGGGAGCTGTTTTTT.

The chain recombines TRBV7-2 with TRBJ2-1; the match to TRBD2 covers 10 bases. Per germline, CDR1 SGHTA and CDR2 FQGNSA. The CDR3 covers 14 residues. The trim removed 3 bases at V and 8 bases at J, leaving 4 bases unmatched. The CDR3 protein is CASSFGTSVYEQFF. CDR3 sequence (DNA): TGTGCCAGCAGCTTCGGGACTAGCGTCTATGAGCAGTTCTTC. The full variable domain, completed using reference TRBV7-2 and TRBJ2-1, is GAGVSQSPSNKVTEKGKDVELRCDPISGHTALYWYRQSLGQGLEFLIYFQGNSAPDKSGLPSDRFSAERTGGSVSTLTIQRTQQEDSAVYLCASSFGTSVYEQFFGPGTRLTVL.

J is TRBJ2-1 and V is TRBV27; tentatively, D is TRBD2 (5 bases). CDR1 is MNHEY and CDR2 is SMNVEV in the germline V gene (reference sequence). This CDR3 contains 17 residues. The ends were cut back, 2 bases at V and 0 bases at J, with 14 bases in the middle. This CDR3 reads CASSLRLATSSYNEQFF. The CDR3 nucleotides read TGTGCCAGCAGTTTAAGATTAGCGACCAGCTCCTACAATGAGCAGTTCTTC.

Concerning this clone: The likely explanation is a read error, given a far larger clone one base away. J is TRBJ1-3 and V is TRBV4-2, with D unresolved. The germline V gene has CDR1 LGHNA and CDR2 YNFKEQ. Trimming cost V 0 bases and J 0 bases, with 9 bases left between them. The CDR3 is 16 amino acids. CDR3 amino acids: CASSQERAYSGNTIYF. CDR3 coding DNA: TGTGCCAGCAGCCAAGAAAGGGCATACTCTGGAAACACCATATATTTT.

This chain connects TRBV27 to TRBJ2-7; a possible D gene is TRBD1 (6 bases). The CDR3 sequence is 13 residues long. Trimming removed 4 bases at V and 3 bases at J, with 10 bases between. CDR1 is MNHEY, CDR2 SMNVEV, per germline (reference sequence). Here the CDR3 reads CASSWRTDYEQYF. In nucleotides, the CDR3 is TGTGCCAGCAGTTGGAGGACAGACTACGAGCAGTACTTC.

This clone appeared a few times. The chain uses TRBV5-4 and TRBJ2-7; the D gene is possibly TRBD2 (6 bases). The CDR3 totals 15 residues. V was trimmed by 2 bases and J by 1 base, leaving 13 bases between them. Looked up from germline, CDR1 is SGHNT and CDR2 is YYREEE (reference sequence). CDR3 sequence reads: CASSFGAGISYEQYF. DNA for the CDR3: TGTGCCAGCAGCTTCGGAGCGGGTATATCCTACGAGCAGTACTTC.

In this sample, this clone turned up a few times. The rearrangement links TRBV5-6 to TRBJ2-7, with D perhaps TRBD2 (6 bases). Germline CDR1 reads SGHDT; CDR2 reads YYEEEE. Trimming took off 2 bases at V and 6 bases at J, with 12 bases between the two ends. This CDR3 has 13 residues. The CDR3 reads CASSFGGNSEQYF. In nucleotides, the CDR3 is TGTGCCAGCAGCTTCGGGGGTAACTCCGAGCAGTACTTC.

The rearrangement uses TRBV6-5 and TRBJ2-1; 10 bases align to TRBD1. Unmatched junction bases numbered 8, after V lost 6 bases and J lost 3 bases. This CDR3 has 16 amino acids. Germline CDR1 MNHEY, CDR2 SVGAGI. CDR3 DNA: TGTGCCAGCAGATACATCGGGACAGGGGTCTACAATGAGCAGTTCTTC. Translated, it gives CASRYIGTGVYNEQFF.

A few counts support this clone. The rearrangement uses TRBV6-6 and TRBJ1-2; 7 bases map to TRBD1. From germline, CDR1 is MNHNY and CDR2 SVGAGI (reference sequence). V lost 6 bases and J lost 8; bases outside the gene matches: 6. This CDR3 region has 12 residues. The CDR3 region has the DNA TGTGCCAGCAGCACAGACAGGGTCGGCTACACCTTC. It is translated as CASSTDRVGYTF.

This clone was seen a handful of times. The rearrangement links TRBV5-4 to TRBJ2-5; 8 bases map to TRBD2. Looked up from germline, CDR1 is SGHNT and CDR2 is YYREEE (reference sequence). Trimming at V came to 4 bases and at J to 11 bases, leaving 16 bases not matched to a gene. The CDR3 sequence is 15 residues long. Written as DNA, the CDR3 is TGTGCCAGCAGCCACACGGATATAGCGGGGTTTGAGCAGTACTTC. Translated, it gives CASSHTDIAGFEQYF. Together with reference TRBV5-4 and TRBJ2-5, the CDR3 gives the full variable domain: ETGVTQSPTHLIKTRGQQVTLRCSSQSGHNTVSWYQQALGQGPQFIFQYYREEENGRGNFPPRFSGLQFPNYSSELNVNALELDDSALYLCASSHTDIAGFEQYFGPGTRLLVL.

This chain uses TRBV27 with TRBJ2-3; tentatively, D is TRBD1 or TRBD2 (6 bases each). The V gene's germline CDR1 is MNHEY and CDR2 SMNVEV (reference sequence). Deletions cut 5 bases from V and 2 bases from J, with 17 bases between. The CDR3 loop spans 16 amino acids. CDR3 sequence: CASSPTLQGLTDTQYF. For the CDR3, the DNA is TGTGCCAGCAGTCCGACCCTACAGGGACTCACAGATACGCAGTATTTT.

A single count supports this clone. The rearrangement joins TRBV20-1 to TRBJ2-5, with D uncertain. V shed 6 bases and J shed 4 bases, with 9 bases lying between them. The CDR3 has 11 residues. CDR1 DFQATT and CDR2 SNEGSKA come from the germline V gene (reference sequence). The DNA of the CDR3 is TGCAGTGCGCAAGGTAGAGAGACCCAGTACTTC. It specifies CSAQGRETQYF.

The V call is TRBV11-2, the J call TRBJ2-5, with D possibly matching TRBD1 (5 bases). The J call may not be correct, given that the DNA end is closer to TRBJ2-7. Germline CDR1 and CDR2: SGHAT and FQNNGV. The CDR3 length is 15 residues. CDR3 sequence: CASSLGTLPWGEQYF. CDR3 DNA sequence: TGTGCCAGCAGCTTAGGGACACTCCCTTGGGGCGAGCAGTACTTC.

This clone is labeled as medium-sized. CDR3 in amino acids: CASSLLDEQFF. CDR3 bases: TGTGCCAGCAGCCTTTTGGATGAGCAGTTCTTC. The V gene is TRBV25-1, the J gene TRBJ2-1; D gene ambiguous. The V gene's germline CDR1 is MGHDK and CDR2 SYGVNS. The CDR3 sequence is 11 residues long. The ends were cut back, 6 bases at V and 8 bases at J, with 8 bases in the middle.

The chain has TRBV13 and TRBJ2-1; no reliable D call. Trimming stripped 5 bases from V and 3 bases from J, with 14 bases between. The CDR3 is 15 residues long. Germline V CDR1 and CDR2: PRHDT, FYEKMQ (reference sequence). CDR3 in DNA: TGTGCCAGCAGCGATTCCCAAGGATTCTACAATGAGCAGTTCTTC. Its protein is CASSDSQGFYNEQFF.